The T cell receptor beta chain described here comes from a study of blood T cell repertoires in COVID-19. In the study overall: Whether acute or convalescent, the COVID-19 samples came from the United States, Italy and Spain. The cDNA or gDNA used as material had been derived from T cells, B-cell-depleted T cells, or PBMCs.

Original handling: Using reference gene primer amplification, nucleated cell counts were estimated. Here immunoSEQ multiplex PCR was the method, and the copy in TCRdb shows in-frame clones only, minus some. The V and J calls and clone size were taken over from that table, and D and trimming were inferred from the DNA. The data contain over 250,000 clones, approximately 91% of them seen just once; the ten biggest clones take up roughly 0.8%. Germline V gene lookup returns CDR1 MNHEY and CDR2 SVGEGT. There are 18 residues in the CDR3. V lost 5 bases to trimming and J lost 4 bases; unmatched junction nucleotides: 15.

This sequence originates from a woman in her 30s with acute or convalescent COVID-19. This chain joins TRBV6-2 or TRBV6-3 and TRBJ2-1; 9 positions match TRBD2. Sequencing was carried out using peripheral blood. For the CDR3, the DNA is TGTGCCAGCAGTCCCCACGTGGGTAGCGGGAGCCCTTACAATGAGCAGTTCTTC. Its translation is CASSPHVGSGSPYNEQFF.